This T cell receptor (beta chain) originates from a study of response to subunit inactivated influenza vaccine. Findings of the study overall: T cells newly recruited by each seasonal influenza vaccination are few, the authors suggested.

This clonotype was detected only a few times. Its antigen remains unknown. TCRdb reprocessed the RT-PCR reads via MiXCR and lists one record per CDR3 protein. This table has a few hundred thousand distinct CDR3 sequences, approximately 6.9% appearing once. Germline V gene sequence: CDR1 DFQATT, CDR2 SNEGSKA (reference sequence). Deletions cut 0 bases from V and 7 bases from J, with 4 bases between. The CDR3 spans 12 residues. This sequence originates from a man between 50 and 75 years old who received an inactivated influenza vaccine. This sample comprised PBMCs from blood, obtained roughly 24 months after vaccination. The V and J genes are TRBV20-1 and TRBJ1-6; no reliable D call. The CDR3 sequence: CSARDFNSPLHF. CDR3 DNA sequence: TGCAGTGCTAGAGATTTCAATTCACCCCTCCACTTT.